This T cell receptor (beta chain) derives from a study of T-cell reconstitution after alpha-beta-depleted transplantation in children. Study-wide results and caveats: TCRbeta diversity was high at day 60 in some patients (a result of surviving recipient T cells and thymic progenitors). T-cell counts and diversity were attributed mostly to newly produced T cells one year after transplant.

Construction of the TCRbeta library involved unique molecular identifiers. A single record per CDR3 protein comes from TCRdb applying MiXCR to the PCR reads. The sample carries about 240,000 distinct CDR3 sequences, over 20% recorded once. Notes on this clonotype: No antigen is known for it.

V was cut by 6 bases and J by 14 bases, with 23 bases left in between. CDR3 length equals 14 residues. Sequences were derived from PBMCs, sampled before TCRalphabeta/CD19-depleted stem cell transplant. The TCR comes from a girl aged 2-15 years with Fanconi anemia, due to receive a stem cell transplant. The chain carries TRBV12-3 or TRBV12-4 and TRBJ2-4, with no clear D. The CDR3 region has the DNA TGTGCCAGCAGCCGAGAACCCCGACCACTTATTGAGTACTTC. It encodes CASSREPRPLIEYF.